The entry that follows covers one T cell receptor (beta chain) sequence. This sample is part of a study of blood T cell repertoires in COVID-19. Study overall: Spain, Italy and the United States supplied samples that represented acute and convalescent COVID-19. The analysed material was cDNA or gDNA that came from T cells, B-cell-depleted T cells, or PBMCs.

CDR1 and CDR2 (germline): SGHRS, YFSETQ. Trimming took 1 base from V and 7 from J; bases not matched to a gene: 8. The CDR3 contains 14 residues. Here immunoSEQ multiplex PCR was the method, and the copy in TCRdb shows in-frame clones only, minus some. The repertoire includes 220,000 or so clones, approximately 86% of them detected once, and approximately 14% sits in the top ten. Material: PBMCs or T cells enriched from blood (not recorded which). J is TRBJ2-7 and V is TRBV5-1; 7 nucleotides match TRBD1. This TCR came from a woman aged 50 to 65 with acute COVID-19. The CDR3 spells CASSLQGRGKEQYF. CDR3 nucleotide sequence: TGCGCCAGCAGCTTGCAGGGCAGGGGGAAAGAGCAGTACTTC.